These T cell receptor beta chains were read from a single sample in a study of Ad26.COV2.S vaccination and SARS-CoV-2 variants. The data were produced by immunoSEQ multiplex PCR, yet TCRdb's version contains in-frame clones alone and is incomplete. The sample yields about 320,000 clones, roughly 86% seen once. Sequencing was performed on peripheral blood, taken in a trial of Ad26.COV2.S vaccine versus placebo. The receptors derive from a person between 18 and 60 years old who received the Ad26.COV2.S COVID-19 vaccine or a placebo. CDR3s include the opening cysteine and the closing phenylalanine or tryptophan. The order of the fields is J gene, D gene, V gene, clone size, CDR3 protein, CDR3 DNA. D genes are given only for firm matches. Only part of the rows carry a size: once, few, many, or a class if the clone is expanded.

>TRBJ1-2|.|TRBV19|.
CASTLAGAYGYTF
TGTGCCAGTACTTTGGCAGGGGCCTATGGCTACACCTTC
>TRBJ2-7|TRBD2|TRBV6-5|.
CASCSSGGAYEQYF
TGTGCCAGCTGCTCTAGCGGGGGGGCCTACGAGCAGTACTTC
>TRBJ2-5|TRBD2|TRBV6-2/TRBV6-3|few
CASSAGEETQYF
TGTGCCAGCAGTGCGGGGGAAGAGACCCAGTACTTC
>TRBJ1-1|TRBD1|TRBV7-6|.
CASRPPGTGGPEAFF
TGTGCCAGCAGACCCCCAGGGACAGGGGGCCCTGAAGCTTTCTTT
>TRBJ2-5|.|TRBV12-3/TRBV12-4|.
CASSLGGQTQYF
TGTGCCAGCAGCCTTGGTGGGCAGACCCAGTACTTC
>TRBJ1-5|.|TRBV28|few
CASSRPPRVRSNQPQHF
TGTGCCAGCAGTCGACCCCCCAGGGTAAGGAGCAATCAGCCCCAGCATTTT
>TRBJ2-7|.|TRBV19|.
CASSAQGSTYEQYF
TGTGCCAGTAGTGCTCAGGGTAGTACCTACGAGCAGTACTTC
>TRBJ2-3|TRBD2|TRBV12-3/TRBV12-4|.
CASSFRRGIHF
TGTGCCAGCAGTTTCCGGCGGGGGATTCATTTT
>TRBJ1-3|.|TRBV5-1|.
CASSDQGAISGNTIYF
TGCGCCAGCAGCGATCAGGGTGCCATCTCTGGAAACACCATATATTTT
>TRBJ1-5|.|TRBV30|few
CAWSVRPNRPQHF
TGTGCCTGGAGTGTACGGCCTAACCGGCCCCAGCATTTT
>TRBJ2-7|TRBD1|TRBV7-2|.
CASSLETGGYEQYF
TGTGCCAGCAGCTTGGAGACAGGGGGGTACGAGCAGTACTTC
>TRBJ1-4|TRBD1|TRBV6-5|.
CASSSGQELFF
TGTGCCAGCAGTTCGGGACAGGAACTGTTTTTT
>TRBJ2-1|.|TRBV7-9|once
CASTLLSLSYNEQFF
TGTGCCAGCACCCTCTTGTCTTTATCCTACAATGAGCAGTTCTTC
>TRBJ1-2|.|TRBV7-2|.
CASSLGSYYGYTF
TGTGCCAGCAGCTTAGGCAGCTACTATGGCTACACCTTC
>TRBJ2-2|TRBD2|TRBV11-3|.
CASSSHLASGTGGELFF
TGTGCCAGCAGCTCTCACCTGGCTAGCGGCACAGGCGGGGAGCTGTTTTTT
>TRBJ1-2|TRBD1|TRBV6-2/TRBV6-3|.
CASSWGQGQEGYGYTF
TGTGCCAGCAGTTGGGGACAAGGACAGGAGGGGTATGGCTACACCTTC
>TRBJ1-4|.|TRBV18|.
CASSMVGQQEDEKLFF
TGTGCCAGCTCAATGGTAGGACAGCAGGAGGACGAAAAACTGTTTTTT
>TRBJ1-1|.|TRBV12-2|.
CAGRRLGPNTEAFF
TGTGCAGGACGACGACTTGGGCCGAACACTGAAGCTTTCTTT
>TRBJ2-7|TRBD2|TRBV30|.
CAWSVPASGGAMYEQYF
TGTGCCTGGAGTGTACCGGCTAGCGGGGGGGCTATGTACGAGCAGTACTTC
>TRBJ2-2|TRBD2|TRBV5-1|.
CASSLGGGITGELFF
TGCGCCAGCAGCTTGGGCGGGGGGATCACCGGGGAGCTGTTTTTT
>TRBJ1-1|.|TRBV6-2/TRBV6-3|.
CASSPLTTIRVRNTEAFF
TGTGCCAGCAGTCCACTAACCACGATCAGGGTTAGGAACACTGAAGCTTTCTTT
>TRBJ1-2|.|TRBV12-3/TRBV12-4|.
CASSPGLSYGYTF
TGTGCCAGCAGTCCAGGGTTGAGCTATGGCTACACCTTC
>TRBJ2-3|TRBD2|TRBV6-2/TRBV6-3|.
CASSWGLVADTQYF
TGTGCCAGCAGTTGGGGACTAGTCGCAGATACGCAGTATTTT
>TRBJ2-6|.|TRBV2|.
CASSVALGGANVLTF
TGTGCCAGCAGTGTAGCCTTGGGGGGGGCCAACGTCCTGACTTTC
>TRBJ1-3|.|TRBV30|.
CAWNSGASGNTIYF
TGTGCCTGGAATTCAGGGGCTTCTGGAAACACCATATATTTT
>TRBJ1-6|.|TRBV7-2|.
CASSLGHSSPLHF
TGTGCCAGCAGCTTAGGTCACTCTTCACCCCTCCACTTT
>TRBJ1-5|.|TRBV6-5|.
CASSRGDNNQPQHF
TGTGCCAGCAGCCGAGGGGACAACAATCAGCCCCAGCATTTT
>TRBJ1-5|.|TRBV4-1|.
CASSQLLGSSNQPQHF
TGCGCCAGCAGCCAACTCTTAGGGAGTAGCAATCAGCCCCAGCATTTT
>TRBJ1-2|TRBD1|TRBV5-6|.
CASSLDPEDRGDYGYTF
TGTGCCAGCAGCTTGGATCCGGAGGACAGGGGAGACTATGGCTACACCTTC
>TRBJ1-2|.|TRBV29-1|.
CSVSAGYGYTF
TGCAGCGTTTCAGCCGGCTATGGCTACACCTTC
>TRBJ2-1|TRBD1|TRBV11-2|.
CASSLEQGNEQFF
TGTGCCAGCAGCTTAGAACAGGGGAATGAGCAGTTCTTC
>TRBJ2-2|TRBD1|TRBV7-2|.
CASSSWTGWLFF
TGTGCCAGCAGCTCCTGGACAGGGTGGCTGTTTTTT
>TRBJ2-7|.|TRBV15|.
CATSRGGGTHPDEQYF
TGTGCCACCAGCAGAGGGGGCGGGACTCACCCCGACGAGCAGTACTTC
>TRBJ1-2|.|TRBV5-4|.
CASSLALGSPRGYTF
TGTGCCAGCAGCTTGGCCTTGGGCAGCCCTAGGGGCTACACCTTC
>TRBJ1-2|.|TRBV6-5|.
CASSPERKDGYTF
TGTGCCAGCAGCCCCGAGAGGAAGGATGGCTACACCTTC
>TRBJ1-6|.|TRBV5-6|.
CASSLVERSPLHF
TGTGCCAGCAGCTTGGTAGAGCGCTCACCCCTCCACTTT
>TRBJ2-2|.|TRBV11-3|.
CASSAGPPTGELFF
TGTGCCAGTTCTGCGGGGCCCCCCACCGGGGAGCTGTTTTTT
>TRBJ2-3|TRBD2|TRBV5-8|once
CASSPRPTSGGVDTQYF
TGTGCCAGCAGCCCGCGCCCGACTAGCGGGGGGGTCGATACGCAGTATTTT
>TRBJ1-2|.|TRBV11-2|.
CASSPIGRRFGYTF
TGTGCCAGCAGCCCAATTGGGCGACGGTTTGGCTACACCTTC
>TRBJ1-2|.|TRBV15|.
CATSRSPPSWVGDYGYTF
TGTGCCACCAGCAGATCCCCCCCCTCGTGGGTCGGGGACTATGGCTACACCTTC
>TRBJ1-1|TRBD1|TRBV27|.
CASTIGQGRVGNTEAFF
TGTGCCAGCACCATAGGACAGGGAAGAGTTGGCAACACTGAAGCTTTCTTT
>TRBJ2-7|.|TRBV30|.
CAWSFSGTSYEQYF
TGTGCCTGGAGTTTCAGTGGAACCTCCTACGAGCAGTACTTC
>TRBJ2-1|TRBD2|TRBV5-4|.
CASSPRTSAGEQFF
TGTGCCAGCAGCCCCAGGACTAGCGCGGGTGAGCAGTTCTTC
>TRBJ1-2|.|TRBV7-8|.
CASSTRRENYGYTF
TGTGCCAGCAGCACACGCAGGGAGAACTATGGCTACACCTTC
>TRBJ1-1|.|TRBV3-1/TRBV3-2|.
CASSQGYSEAFF
TGTGCCAGCAGCCAAGGGTACTCTGAAGCTTTCTTT
>TRBJ1-1|.|TRBV9|.
CASSLGAGGQNTEAFF
TGTGCCAGCAGCCTGGGGGCCGGGGGACAGAACACTGAAGCTTTCTTT
>TRBJ1-1|TRBD1|TRBV18|.
CASSPAGTGSEAFF
TGTGCCAGCTCACCTGCCGGGACAGGGAGCGAAGCTTTCTTT
>TRBJ1-4|.|TRBV4-1|.
CASSVGGKLFF
TGCGCCAGCAGCGTGGGGGGGAAACTGTTTTTT
>TRBJ2-5|TRBD1|TRBV3-1/TRBV3-2|.
CASSQGTGPAGDQYF
TGTGCCAGCAGCCAAGGGACAGGCCCCGCTGGCGACCAGTACTTC
>TRBJ2-1|.|TRBV12-3/TRBV12-4|once
CASSSLGEQFF
TGTGCCAGCAGTTCACTCGGTGAGCAGTTCTTC
>TRBJ2-4|TRBD1|TRBV5-1|.
CASSWGQGRDKNIQYF
TGCGCCAGCAGCTGGGGACAGGGAAGGGATAAAAACATTCAGTACTTC
>TRBJ2-7|.|TRBV5-6|.
CASSLGGGEQYF
TGTGCCAGCAGCTTGGGAGGGGGCGAGCAGTACTTC
>TRBJ1-4|.|TRBV7-2|.
CASRIGGSGRSNEKLFF
TGTGCCAGCAGAATAGGGGGATCGGGACGTTCTAATGAAAAACTGTTTTTT
>TRBJ2-1|.|TRBV9|.
CASSPGVAAFNEQFF
TGTGCCAGCAGCCCAGGGGTAGCGGCGTTCAATGAGCAGTTCTTC
>TRBJ2-1|.|TRBV11-2|.
CASSLSTGGSLLEQFF
TGTGCCAGCAGCTTATCGACGGGGGGCTCCCTGTTGGAGCAGTTCTTC
>TRBJ2-7|TRBD1|TRBV5-1|.
CASSFQGDRYEQYF
TGCGCCAGCAGCTTTCAGGGGGATCGCTACGAGCAGTACTTC
>TRBJ2-7|.|TRBV30|.
CAWSDSYEQYF
TGTGCCTGGAGTGATTCCTACGAGCAGTACTTC
>TRBJ2-7|TRBD2|TRBV7-2|once
CASSLWGLEVTEQYF
TGTGCCAGCAGCTTATGGGGACTAGAGGTTACCGAGCAGTACTTC
>TRBJ1-2|TRBD1|TRBV4-3|.
CASSHLTGGHYGYTF
TGCGCCAGCAGCCACCTCACAGGGGGCCACTATGGCTACACTTTC
>TRBJ2-5|.|TRBV4-1|.
CASSQGVLETQYF
TGCGCCAGCAGCCAAGGGGTACTGGAGACCCAGTACTTC